Each of the 2 T cell receptor beta chains below was sequenced from the same sample in a study of cytomegalovirus exposure and HLA in healthy donors. The PCR ran on 60 Vbeta and 13 Jbeta primers. The table came from immunoSEQ multiplex PCR; TCRdb's copy has only in-frame clones and leaves some out. The sample's table shows approximately 50,000 clones. The specimen was PBMCs. Receptors originate from a man aged 18 to 29 in good health and CMV-seropositive.

V is TRBV18 and J is TRBJ2-1; unclear D gene. The CDR3 is 15 residues long. Germline CDR1 KGHSH, CDR2 LQKENI. Trimming left V 3 bases short and J 0 bases short, with 9 bases between. CDR3 sequence (DNA): TGTGCCAGCTCACCCGACATAAGCTCCTACAATGAGCAGTTCTTC. Amino acids: CASSPDISSYNEQFF. Together with reference TRBV18 and TRBJ2-1, the CDR3 gives the full variable domain: NAGVMQNPRHLVRRRGQEARLRCSPMKGHSHVYWYRQLPEEGLKFMVYLQKENIIDESGMPKERFSAEFPKEGPSILRIQQVVRGDSAAYFCASSPDISSYNEQFFGPGTRLTVL.

The rearrangement uses TRBV19 and TRBJ1-2, with D maybe TRBD1 (5 bases). This CDR3 region has 15 residues. CDR1 LNHDA and CDR2 SQIVND come from the germline V gene (reference sequence). V lost 5 bases and J lost 4, with 17 bases in between. This CDR3 reads CASSAGRPNVYGYTF. The CDR3 nucleotides read TGTGCCAGTAGTGCGGGACGCCCAAACGTCTATGGCTACACCTTC.